A single sample is the source of the 27 T cell receptor beta chains below, sequenced in a study of radiotherapy plus CTLA-4 blockade in lung cancer. The protocol was immunoSEQ multiplex PCR, while the TCRdb copy is restricted to in-frame clones and leaves out a portion. This table holds approximately 33,000 clones, about 78% found once. Specimen: peripheral blood, collected from a patient treated with radiotherapy plus ipilimumab. These receptors were collected from a human donor with non-small cell lung cancer who had stable disease on radiotherapy plus ipilimumab.

The chain is built from TRBV6-5 and TRBJ1-1, with a possible D match to TRBD1 (6 bases). V lost 5 bases and J 6 bases, leaving 19 bases between the germline ends. This CDR3 is 15 amino acids long. Germline loops: CDR1 MNHEY, CDR2 SVGAGI. The CDR3 sequence is CASSDYRIRGPEAFF. DNA of the CDR3: TGTGCCAGCAGTGACTACCGGATCAGGGGCCCTGAAGCTTTCTTT.

The chain joins TRBV18 to TRBJ2-7; tentative D call: TRBD1 (7 bases). CDR1 KGHSH and CDR2 LQKENI come from the germline V gene. With 2 bases removed from V and 7 bases from J, the gap between germline ends came to 18 bases. The CDR3 sequence is 15 residues long. In nucleotides, the CDR3 is TGTGCCAGCTCACCAGGAGGGGGCCCTTTAGGGGAGCAGTACTTC. It codes for CASSPGGGPLGEQYF.

This chain connects TRBV19 to TRBJ1-5, with no clear D. The V and J ends lost 8 bases and 0 bases respectively, with 14 bases between them. CDR1 and CDR2 (germline): LNHDA, SQIVND (reference sequence). The CDR3 spans 15 residues. CDR3 residues: CASLRADDSNQPQHF. The CDR3 DNA reads as TGTGCCAGTCTTCGGGCGGACGATAGCAATCAGCCCCAGCATTTT.

In DNA form, the CDR3 reads TGTGCCAGCAGCGTAGGAGGTGGAAACACCATATATTTT. It encodes CASSVGGGNTIYF. This chain joins TRBV9 and TRBJ1-3, with no clear D. V was pared by 0 bases and J by 3 bases, with 4 bases between. Germline-derived CDR1 and CDR2 are SGDLS and YYNGEE. This CDR3 is built from 13 residues. The variable domain in full, completed from reference TRBV9 and TRBJ1-3, reads DSGVTQTPKHLITATGQRVTLRCSPRSGDLSVYWYQQSLDQGLQFLIQYYNGEERAKGNILERFSAQQFPDLHSELNLSSLELGDSALYFCASSVGGGNTIYFGEGSWLTVV.

This chain joins TRBV7-8 and TRBJ1-1; D not resolved. CDR1 and CDR2 from the germline V gene are SGHVS and FQNEAQ. The V end lost 1 base, the J end lost 0 bases, and 9 bases lay between the germline ends. The CDR3 is made up of 15 amino acids. CDR3 loop: CASSLVGGLNTEAFF. The CDR3 DNA follows: TGTGCCAGCAGCTTAGTTGGAGGGTTGAACACTGAAGCTTTCTTT.

This clone was observed a single time. The DNA of the CDR3 is TGTGCCAGCAGTTCTCATGCCCGGAATAGGGAGACTGAAGCTTTCTTT. Translating gives CASSSHARNRETEAFF. J is TRBJ1-1 and V is TRBV6-6; D is unclear. The germline gives CDR1 MNHNY, CDR2 SVGAGI (reference sequence). The ends were cut back, 4 bases at V and 5 bases at J, with 20 bases in the middle. This CDR3 has 16 residues.

The V gene is TRBV18, the J gene TRBJ1-1, with a tentative D call TRBD1 (6 bases). Trimming cost V 6 bases and J 0 bases, with 11 bases left between them. The V gene's germline CDR1 is KGHSH and CDR2 LQKENI. The CDR3 runs to 14 residues. DNA of the CDR3: TGTGCCAGCTCCTGGGACACCATGAACACTGAAGCTTTCTTT. Its translation: CASSWDTMNTEAFF.

The genes are TRBV18 and TRBJ1-2; D is unresolved. Germline assignment: CDR1 KGHSH and CDR2 LQKENI. Trimming took off 3 bases at V and 8 bases at J, with 13 bases between the two ends. This CDR3 comprises 13 residues. CDR3 in amino acids: CASSPGATKGYTF. The CDR3 bases are TGTGCCAGCTCACCGGGAGCCACGAAGGGCTACACCTTC.

The chain employs TRBV11-2 and TRBJ1-5; 7 nucleotides align to TRBD1. The CDR3 runs 16 residues. Looked up from germline, CDR1 is SGHAT and CDR2 is FQNNGV. The trim removed 0 bases at V and 4 bases at J, leaving 6 bases unmatched. CDR3 coding DNA: TGTGCCAGCAGCTTAGAAGGACAGGCCCGTAATCAGCCCCAGCATTTT. Its translation is CASSLEGQARNQPQHF.

This clone appeared a few times. V gene TRBV6-1 combines with J gene TRBJ2-5, with D hard to call. V was clipped by 8 bases and J by 2 bases, with 15 bases between them. CDR1 and CDR2 from the germline V gene are MNHNS and SASEGT. This CDR3 contains 14 residues. CDR3 bases: TGTGCCAGCCGGAATAGTTGGATACAAGAGACCCAGTACTTC. Translation gives CASRNSWIQETQYF.

V and J are TRBV2 and TRBJ1-1; the D is unclear. The CDR3 totals 11 residues. Germline CDR1 is SNHLY and CDR2 is FYNNEI. The germline V and J ends were trimmed by 6 bases and 2 bases, with 4 bases remaining between them. The CDR3 coding sequence is TGTGCCAGCAGAGCCAACACTGAAGCTTTCTTT. Its translation: CASRANTEAFF. Based on the CDR3 plus reference TRBV2 and TRBJ1-1, the full variable domain is EPEVTQTPSHQVTQMGQEVILRCVPISNHLYFYWYRQILGQKVEFLVSFYNNEISEKSEIFDDQFSVERPDGSNFTLKIRSTKLEDSAMYFCASRANTEAFFGQGTRLTVV.

The chain carries TRBV2 and TRBJ1-5, with 7 bases matching TRBD1. Germline-derived CDR1 and CDR2 are SNHLY and FYNNEI. Trimming took 6 bases from V and 0 from J; bases not matched to a gene: 5. The CDR3 is 15 residues long. The CDR3 region is CASSFTGVSNQPQHF. DNA for the CDR3: TGTGCCAGCAGCTTTACAGGGGTTAGCAATCAGCCCCAGCATTTT.

V is TRBV18 and J is TRBJ2-1; D gene ambiguous. CDR1 is KGHSH, CDR2 LQKENI, per germline. The CDR3 loop spans 15 amino acids. Trimming shortened V by 2 bases and J by 3 bases, and 11 bases separated the two germline ends. CDR3 sequence: CASSPVHRDYNEQFF. CDR3 nucleotides: TGTGCCAGCTCACCAGTCCATAGAGACTACAATGAGCAGTTCTTC.

A few counts support this clone. This sequence joins TRBV19 and TRBJ2-7, with 9 bases that match TRBD1. The V segment lost 7 bases and the J segment 0 bases; nucleotides outside the gene matches: 10. The germline gives CDR1 LNHDA, CDR2 SQIVND (reference sequence). This CDR3 contains 16 residues. The CDR3, as DNA: TGTGCCAGTATGAGTCATGGGACAGGGAACTCCTACGAGCAGTACTTC. Amino acid sequence: CASMSHGTGNSYEQYF. Variable domain in full (rest from reference TRBV19 and TRBJ2-7): DGGITQSPKYLFRKEGQNVTLSCEQNLNHDAMYWYRQDPGQGLRLIYYSQIVNDFQKGDIAEGYSVSREKKESFPLTVTSAQKNPTAFYLCASMSHGTGNSYEQYFGPGTRLTVT.

J is TRBJ1-5 and V is TRBV27; a possible D gene is TRBD1 (5 bases). CDR3 length equals 13 residues. Trimming took 4 bases from V and 7 from J, leaving 11 bases between them. Germline V gene sequence: CDR1 MNHEY, CDR2 SMNVEV (reference sequence). CDR3: CASSWRGRQPQHF. CDR3 coding DNA: TGTGCCAGCAGTTGGAGGGGAAGACAGCCCCAGCATTTT.

The sample holds one count of this clone. J is TRBJ1-2 and V is TRBV6-1, with 7 nucleotides matching TRBD1. In germline, CDR1 is MNHNS, CDR2 SASEGT. The ends lost 5 bases at V and 2 bases at J; junction bases unmatched: 8. This CDR3 is 15 amino acids long. The CDR3 DNA follows: TGTGCCAGCAGTTCCCCGGGACAGACGAACTATGGCTACACCTTC. It codes for CASSSPGQTNYGYTF.

This chain joins TRBV6-1 and TRBJ1-3; D is uncertain. The CDR3 is 12 amino acids. Germline CDR1 and CDR2: MNHNS and SASEGT. V was trimmed by 6 bases and J by 0 bases, leaving 3 bases between them. The DNA of the CDR3 is TGTGCCAGCAGGCCCTCTGGAAACACCATATATTTT. Translating gives CASRPSGNTIYF.

This chain connects TRBV10-3 to TRBJ1-1, with D possibly TRBD1 on 6 matching bases. CDR1 is ENHRY, CDR2 SYGVKD, per germline. V lost 3 bases to trimming and J lost 0 bases, with 14 bases between them. This CDR3 region has 16 residues. As DNA, the CDR3 is TGTGCCATCAGTGAAACCCCAACAGGGATGAACACTGAAGCTTTCTTT. Translation: CAISETPTGMNTEAFF.

The chain couples TRBV19 to TRBJ1-5, with D unclear. Trimming cost V 3 bases and J 0 bases, with 15 bases left between them. The germline CDR1 and CDR2 sequences are LNHDA and SQIVND (reference sequence). This CDR3 spans 17 amino acids. CDR3 coding DNA: TGTGCCAGTAGTATGGACCCCTATGGGGATAGCAATCAGCCCCAGCATTTT. This gives the protein CASSMDPYGDSNQPQHF.

J is TRBJ2-1 and V is TRBV5-1; TRBD2 aligns across 12 bases. After removal of 0 bases from V and 5 bases from J, the junction contained 6 bases not matched to a gene. The CDR3 has 17 residues. Germline assignment: CDR1 SGHRS and CDR2 YFSETQ. DNA of the CDR3: TGCGCCAGCAGCTTGGAACTAGCGGGGGGACCTAACAATGAGCAGTTCTTC. Its protein product is CASSLELAGGPNNEQFF.

V is TRBV2 and J is TRBJ2-3; TRBD2 agrees at 8 bases. V trimming: 4 bases; J trimming: 2 bases; junction bases outside the gene matches: 5. This CDR3 spans 15 amino acids. The V gene's germline CDR1 is SNHLY and CDR2 FYNNEI. The CDR3 here is CASSGLAGFTDTQYF. The CDR3 DNA follows: TGTGCCAGCAGTGGGCTAGCGGGTTTCACAGATACGCAGTATTTT.

The chain recombines TRBV25-1 with TRBJ1-2, with D tentatively TRBD1 (6 bases). V gave up 3 bases and J gave up 4 bases, with 12 bases separating them. The germline V gene has CDR1 MGHDK and CDR2 SYGVNS. The CDR3 runs 14 residues. DNA for the CDR3: TGTGCCAGCAGTGATTCGACAGGCCTCTATGGCTACACCTTC. Residues: CASSDSTGLYGYTF.

The gene calls are TRBV27 and TRBJ2-1; 9 bases map to TRBD2. The length of the CDR3 is 15 residues. The V gene end was trimmed by 3 bases and the J gene end by 8 bases; junction bases not matched to a gene: 8. Germline-derived CDR1 and CDR2 are MNHEY and SMNVEV (reference sequence). The CDR3: CASSFGGGGAHEQFF. CDR3 nucleotide sequence: TGTGCCAGCAGTTTTGGGGGCGGGGGGGCCCATGAGCAGTTCTTC.

The V gene is TRBV9, the J gene TRBJ1-4; no clear D. V was clipped by 1 base and J by 8 bases, with 12 bases between them. The CDR3 consists of 14 residues. Germline CDR1 is SGDLS and CDR2 is YYNGEE. The CDR3 loop reads CASSVIPSREKLFF. The CDR3 nucleotides are TGTGCCAGCAGCGTAATCCCCTCGAGGGAAAAACTGTTTTTT.

The CDR3 protein is CASSLVGQTTNEKLFF. For the CDR3, the DNA is TGTGCCAGCAGCTTGGTTGGACAGACAACTAATGAAAAACTGTTTTTT. The genes are TRBV5-6 and TRBJ1-4, with a possible D match to TRBD1 (6 bases). Trimming removed 0 bases at V and 0 bases at J, with 9 bases between. Germline loops: CDR1 SGHDT, CDR2 YYEEEE. This CDR3 region has 16 residues.

This clone was detected a few times. This sequence joins TRBV28 and TRBJ1-2, with D uncertain. V lost 2 bases and J 1 base, leaving 14 bases between the germline ends. Germline assignment: CDR1 MDHEN and CDR2 SYDVKM. The CDR3 has 16 amino acids. The CDR3 spells CASSLRAGGFNYGYTF. Written as DNA, the CDR3 is TGTGCCAGCAGTTTAAGGGCAGGCGGGTTTAACTATGGCTACACCTTC.

The V gene is TRBV6-5, the J gene TRBJ2-3; perhaps TRBD2 as D (6 bases). V lost 4 bases to trimming and J lost 0 bases, with 11 bases between them. Germline V gives CDR1 MNHEY, CDR2 SVGAGI. The CDR3 contains 15 residues. Here the CDR3 DNA reads TGTGCCAGCAGTTTGGGAGGAGCAAGCACAGATACGCAGTATTTT. It yields the protein CASSLGGASTDTQYF.